A single T cell receptor (beta chain) is shown here with its context. The antigen is not known. Sequencing was performed with immunoSEQ multiplex PCR; in TCRdb, only in-frame clones are kept and a portion is missing. The table includes 16,000 or so clones, roughly 89% detected once. This specimen comes from a study of T cells in localized non-small cell lung cancer. Study results and caveats: T cell clonality was highest in uninvolved adjacent lung, above tumor.

CDR1 is SEHNR and CDR2 is FQNEAQ in the germline V gene (reference sequence). This CDR3 comprises 14 residues. The germline V and J ends were trimmed by 0 bases and 4 bases, with 9 bases remaining between them. This TCR came from a male donor aged 60 or over with stage II squamous cell lung carcinoma. The chain couples TRBV7-9 to TRBJ1-2; D might be TRBD1 (5 bases). The sample here was peripheral blood, taken before any cancer treatment. The CDR3 reads CASSLAQGPYGYTF. DNA for the CDR3: TGTGCCAGCAGCTTAGCTCAGGGCCCCTATGGCTACACCTTC.